These 21 T cell receptor beta chains were sequenced from one sample in a study of blood T cells in healthy people across ages. Then a second PCR, running about 6 to 11 cycles, was carried out with a sample-barcoded 5' primer and a J-beta primer mix. TCRdb redid the calling of the 5' RACE reads with MiXCR, one entry per CDR3 protein. The table lists about 1.4 million distinct CDR3 sequences, 55% to 75% of them singletons. Sequenced material: blood. The receptor source for this set is a man between 18 and 29 years old in good health.

V and J are TRBV28 and TRBJ1-1; possibly TRBD1 for D (6 bases). Trimming stripped 2 bases from V and 11 bases from J, with 15 bases between. This CDR3 has 13 residues. CDR1 and CDR2 (germline): MDHEN, SYDVKM. CDR3 region: CASSLGRGSQAFF. In DNA, the CDR3 is TGTGCCAGCAGTTTAGGTAGGGGGAGTCAGGCTTTCTTT.

This clonotype was counted only a few times. This chain connects TRBV2 to TRBJ2-2; 7 bases fit TRBD1. The CDR3 has 13 residues. The J segment lost 6 bases and the V segment lost 7 bases, leaving 5 bases of the junction unmatched. The germline V gene encodes CDR1 SNHLY and CDR2 FYNNEI. The CDR3 nucleotides are TGTGCCAGCACCGCACAGGGGCCCGGGGAGCTGTTTTTT. Its protein is CASTAQGPGELFF.

This clonotype showed up just a few times. This chain links TRBV6-2 or TRBV6-3 with TRBJ1-6, with D maybe TRBD1 (5 bases). Looked up from germline, CDR1 is MNHEY and CDR2 is SVGEGT. This CDR3 spans 14 amino acids. The germline V and J ends were trimmed by 4 bases and 7 bases, with 11 bases remaining between them. CDR3 amino acids: CASSLRQINSPLHF. As DNA, the CDR3 is TGTGCCAGCAGTTTGCGACAGATCAATTCACCCCTCCACTTT.

A few counts support this clonotype. The chain has TRBV29-1 and TRBJ2-1, with 10 positions matching TRBD2. This CDR3 spans 14 amino acids. The V and J ends lost 6 bases and 5 bases, in that order; junction bases with no gene match: 7. The germline V gene has CDR1 SQVTM and CDR2 ANQGSEA. The CDR3 bases are TGCAGCGTCGCCAGCGGGAGGGAGGACAATGAGCAGTTCTTC. Protein sequence: CSVASGREDNEQFF.

J is TRBJ2-6 and V is TRBV25-1, with D hard to call. This CDR3 is 16 amino acids long. Trimming took 2 bases from V and 0 from J, leaving 8 bases between them. In germline, CDR1 is MGHDK, CDR2 SYGVNS. DNA for the CDR3: TGTGCCAGCAGTGAAGGGATCCGCTCTGGGGCCAACGTCCTGACTTTC. This encodes CASSEGIRSGANVLTF.

This clonotype was seen at least ten times. In nucleotides, the CDR3 is TGCAGCGTTGTACAGCCGCCTTACTACGAGCAGTACTTC. Translation gives CSVVQPPYYEQYF. J is TRBJ2-7 and V is TRBV29-1; no definite D call. Deletions cut 4 bases from V and 3 bases from J, with 13 bases between. Looked up from germline, CDR1 is SQVTM and CDR2 is ANQGSEA. The CDR3 is 13 amino acids.

This clonotype was seen only a few times. The V gene is TRBV6-5, the J gene TRBJ2-5; D call uncertain. This CDR3 has 14 amino acids. The germline V gene encodes CDR1 MNHEY and CDR2 SVGAGI. The V and J ends lost 4 bases and 2 bases respectively, with 11 bases between them. CDR3 DNA sequence: TGTGCCAGCAGTTCCATCAACAGTCAAGAGACCCAGTACTTC. Translating it yields CASSSINSQETQYF.

This chain connects TRBV5-1 to TRBJ1-1; 10 bases match TRBD1. The CDR3 contains 15 residues. With 2 bases clipped from V and 5 bases from J, the junction kept 6 bases outside the gene matches. Per germline, CDR1 SGHRS and CDR2 YFSETQ. DNA for the CDR3: TGCGCCAGCAGCTTTTCCGGGACAGGGGAAACTGAAGCTTTCTTT. Translation: CASSFSGTGETEAFF.

The J gene is TRBJ2-3, the V gene TRBV6-1; no reliable D call. The CDR3 contains 14 residues. The germline V and J ends were trimmed by 1 base and 1 base, with 6 bases remaining between them. Looked up from germline, CDR1 is MNHNS and CDR2 is SASEGT. The chain's CDR3 is CASSEVPGTDTQYF. In DNA, the CDR3 is TGTGCCAGCAGTGAAGTTCCCGGCACAGATACGCAGTATTTT.

This clonotype was counted only a few times. The chain is built from TRBV29-1 and TRBJ1-1; 10 bases line up with TRBD1. The germline V gene has CDR1 SQVTM and CDR2 ANQGSEA. J gave up 5 bases and V 6 bases, and 6 bases lay outside the gene matches. The CDR3 runs to 13 residues. The CDR3 coding sequence is TGCAGCGTCCCGGGACAGGGGTTTACTGAAGCTTTCTTT. As protein: CSVPGQGFTEAFF. Drawing the rest from reference TRBV29-1 and TRBJ1-1, the complete variable domain is SAVISQKPSRDICQRGTSLTIQCQVDSQVTMMFWYRQQPGQSLTLIATANQGSEATYESGFVIDKFPISRPNLTFSTLTVSNMSPEDSSIYLCSVPGQGFTEAFFGQGTRLTVV.

This sequence joins TRBV6-5 and TRBJ2-5; 8 nucleotides align to TRBD2. Germline CDR1 and CDR2: MNHEY and SVGAGI. Unmatched junction bases numbered 3, after V lost 0 bases and J lost 6 bases. The CDR3 runs 14 residues. The CDR3 DNA reads TGTGCCAGCAGTTACTCGACTAGCGCCAAGACCCAGTACTTC. As protein: CASSYSTSAKTQYF.

The rearrangement uses TRBV6-2 or TRBV6-3 and TRBJ2-2; D is ambiguous. The germline V and J ends were trimmed by 6 bases and 5 bases, with 13 bases remaining between them. CDR3 size: 14 residues. Germline CDR1 and CDR2: MNHEY and SVGEGT. The CDR3 region has the DNA TGTGCCAGCAGCTCGGGCCTGGCAACCGGGGAGCTGTTTTTT. It specifies CASSSGLATGELFF.

This clonotype occurred a few times. The chain links TRBV5-6 to TRBJ1-1, with D hard to call. In germline, CDR1 is SGHDT, CDR2 YYEEEE. Trimming took 4 bases from V and 4 from J, leaving 11 bases between them. This CDR3 contains 13 residues. CDR3 sequence reads: CASSVPVGTEAFF. CDR3 sequence (DNA): TGTGCCAGCAGCGTCCCGGTAGGCACTGAAGCTTTCTTT. The complete variable domain, with remaining parts taken from reference TRBV5-6 and TRBJ1-1, reads DAGVTQSPTHLIKTRGQQVTLRCSPKSGHDTVSWYQQALGQGPQFIFQYYEEEERQRGNFPDRFSGHQFPNYSSELNVNALLLGDSALYLCASSVPVGTEAFFGQGTRLTVV.

The chain is built from TRBV4-2 and TRBJ2-5, with a weak D call TRBD2 (5 bases). This CDR3 spans 16 amino acids. The germline V gene encodes CDR1 LGHNA and CDR2 YNFKEQ. The V and J ends lost 2 bases and 5 bases respectively, with 18 bases between them. The CDR3 nucleotides read TGTGCCAGCAGCCAAAATTTAGAGGCACTAGTGGAGACCCAGTACTTC. Its translation is CASSQNLEALVETQYF.

The chain recombines TRBV20-1 with TRBJ2-1; the match to TRBD1 covers 9 bases. Germline assignment: CDR1 DFQATT and CDR2 SNEGSKA (reference sequence). This CDR3 is 17 amino acids long. V was pared by 0 bases and J by 4 bases, with 10 bases of the junction left unmatched. The DNA of the CDR3 is TGCAGTGCTAGAGATCTTGGAGGACAGGGGCCTTACAATGAGCAGTTCTTC. It is translated as CSARDLGGQGPYNEQFF.

This clonotype has more than one count but fewer than ten. This chain uses TRBV28 with TRBJ1-1; maybe TRBD1 (6 bases). The CDR3 has 18 residues. With 5 bases removed from V and 8 bases from J, the gap between germline ends came to 30 bases. The germline CDR1 and CDR2 sequences are MDHEN and SYDVKM. The CDR3 region is CASSERLAQGKLGPEAFF. The CDR3 nucleotides read TGTGCCAGCAGTGAGAGGTTGGCACAGGGTAAGCTGGGCCCCGAAGCTTTCTTT.

The chain links TRBV29-1 to TRBJ2-3; D tentatively fits TRBD1 or TRBD2 (5 bases each). Germline assignment: CDR1 SQVTM and CDR2 ANQGSEA. This CDR3 has 13 amino acids. Between the trimmed V and J ends, which lost 2 bases and 3 bases, there was a span of 9 bases. The CDR3 DNA reads TGCAGCGTTGAAAGGGACGGAACAGATACGCAGTATTTT. This sequence encodes CSVERDGTDTQYF.

The gene calls are TRBV7-2 and TRBJ1-1; TRBD1 is a possible D gene (6 bases). V gave up 5 bases and J gave up 4 bases, with 11 bases separating them. CDR3 length equals 13 residues. The V gene's germline CDR1 is SGHTA and CDR2 FQGNSA. The DNA of the CDR3 is TGTGCCAGCAGCAGAAGGGGGGTCACTGAAGCTTTCTTT. This translates into CASSRRGVTEAFF.

Of note for this clonotype: One junction end disagrees with the germline gene, perhaps due to a read error. The gene calls are TRBV29-1 and TRBJ1-2; 9 bases agree with TRBD1. This CDR3 region has 14 residues. Germline CDR1 is SQVTM and CDR2 is ANQGSEA. The DNA for the CDR3 is TGCAGCGTTGATCGGACAGGGGTAAACTATAGCTACACCTTC. Amino acids: CSVDRTGVNYSYTF. Full variable domain (outside the CDR3, taken from reference TRBV29-1 and TRBJ1-2): SAVISQKPSRDICQRGTSLTIQCQVDSQVTMMFWYRQQPGQSLTLIATANQGSEATYESGFVIDKFPISRPNLTFSTLTVSNMSPEDSSIYLCSVDRTGVNYSYTFGSGTRLTVV.

This chain joins TRBV6-5 and TRBJ1-5, with D hard to call. V lost 9 bases, J lost 10 bases, and 13 bases lay in between. There are 11 residues in the CDR3. Germline CDR1 MNHEY, CDR2 SVGAGI. CDR3 protein: CASQSDGPQHF. In DNA form, the CDR3 reads TGTGCCAGTCAATCGGATGGACCCCAGCATTTT.

Details on this clonotype: It is unclear where the CDR3 begins or ends on the DNA, so no DNA is shown, and the CDR3 is as TCRdb lists it. The chain combines TRBV7-6 with TRBJ1-2. In germline, CDR1 is SGHVS, CDR2 FNYEAQ. The CDR3 sequence runs 12 residues, both termini included. The CDR3 is CVSSLADYGCTF.